Listed below are T cell receptor beta chains from one sample, sequenced in a study of shared clonotypes between healthy human individuals. Here immunoSEQ multiplex PCR was the method, and the copy in TCRdb shows in-frame clones only, minus some. The profile shows more than 500,000 clones, about 96% of them singletons. Input material: naive CD4+ T cells sorted from blood. The receptors come from a woman younger than 45 in good health. Each CDR3 is given without its conserved first and last residue. Fields, in order: J gene, V gene, CDR3 protein.

J gene: TRBJ2-5; V gene: TRBV19; CDR3 protein: ASSPGQFQETQY
J gene: TRBJ1-2; V gene: TRBV19; CDR3 protein: ASSQDRVNYGYT
J gene: TRBJ1-2; V gene: TRBV7-8; CDR3 protein: ASSLQGGYT
J gene: TRBJ2-3; V gene: TRBV29-1; CDR3 protein: SALPGQGATDTQY
J gene: TRBJ2-7; V gene: TRBV28; CDR3 protein: ASSLPTSYEQY
J gene: TRBJ1-1; V gene: TRBV13; CDR3 protein: ASSSSPGTDLVTEAF
J gene: TRBJ2-7; V gene: TRBV7-2; CDR3 protein: ASSSLAAGIYEQY
J gene: TRBJ2-1; V gene: TRBV19; CDR3 protein: ASRGGAGNYGEQF
J gene: TRBJ2-7; V gene: TRBV5-5; CDR3 protein: ASSATGLAGRYEQY
J gene: TRBJ2-1; V gene: TRBV19; CDR3 protein: ASSEKRRVNEQF
J gene: TRBJ1-2; V gene: TRBV7-2; CDR3 protein: ASSPRQGRGANYGYT
J gene: TRBJ1-4; V gene: TRBV5-1; CDR3 protein: ASSSSRGAGKLF
J gene: TRBJ2-7; V gene: TRBV13; CDR3 protein: ASSSRDDYSYEQY
J gene: TRBJ2-2; V gene: TRBV11-2; CDR3 protein: ASSLVGTANTGELF
J gene: TRBJ1-1; V gene: TRBV7-9; CDR3 protein: ASSLAGYTEAF
J gene: TRBJ2-2; V gene: TRBV15; CDR3 protein: ATSRGGGPTGELF
J gene: TRBJ2-3; V gene: TRBV13; CDR3 protein: ASSLGPDTQY
J gene: TRBJ2-2; V gene: TRBV27; CDR3 protein: ASRLTGTTGELF
J gene: TRBJ1-1; V gene: TRBV25-1; CDR3 protein: ASSESGQGSAF
J gene: TRBJ1-2; V gene: TRBV19; CDR3 protein: ASSKRGQDYGYT
J gene: TRBJ2-1; V gene: TRBV6-6; CDR3 protein: ASSSRSHNEQF
J gene: TRBJ1-2; V gene: TRBV29-1; CDR3 protein: SVGQGARGYT
J gene: TRBJ2-5; V gene: TRBV29-1; CDR3 protein: SVEVQLQETQY
J gene: TRBJ1-2; V gene: TRBV13; CDR3 protein: ASSLGSPGLYGYT
J gene: TRBJ2-7; V gene: TRBV5-1; CDR3 protein: ASSPVAGAASYEQY
J gene: TRBJ2-5; V gene: TRBV4-1; CDR3 protein: ASSRASGETQY
J gene: TRBJ2-7; V gene: TRBV7-2; CDR3 protein: ASSKTSGSSYEQY
J gene: TRBJ2-1; V gene: TRBV7-7; CDR3 protein: ASSLGLAGVDEQF
J gene: TRBJ1-2; V gene: TRBV28; CDR3 protein: ASSFGQERGYT
J gene: TRBJ2-2; V gene: TRBV28; CDR3 protein: ASTSQDGSTGELF
J gene: TRBJ1-5; V gene: TRBV11-2; CDR3 protein: ASSQTGDVNQPQH
J gene: TRBJ1-2; V gene: TRBV5-1; CDR3 protein: ASTGGYYGYT
J gene: TRBJ2-1; V gene: TRBV18; CDR3 protein: ASSLIVGGSNEQF
J gene: TRBJ2-1; V gene: TRBV6-1; CDR3 protein: ASNLRQGVGNEQF
J gene: TRBJ2-7; V gene: TRBV29-1; CDR3 protein: SIVTSGSYEQY
J gene: TRBJ2-1; V gene: TRBV9; CDR3 protein: ASSVESGRVSYNEQF
J gene: TRBJ1-2; V gene: TRBV6-1; CDR3 protein: ASSEGGQDYGYT
J gene: TRBJ2-7; V gene: TRBV7-9; CDR3 protein: ASSLRGTGDREQY
J gene: TRBJ1-3; V gene: TRBV11-2; CDR3 protein: ASSRLTGGSGNTIY
J gene: TRBJ2-1; V gene: TRBV4-2; CDR3 protein: ASSQDWTSGSDEQF
J gene: TRBJ2-2; V gene: TRBV15; CDR3 protein: ATSAVDSRLEWSGELF
J gene: TRBJ1-1; V gene: TRBV9; CDR3 protein: ASSSNTLTGYAF
J gene: TRBJ2-3; V gene: TRBV19; CDR3 protein: ASSTTSGRAGGTDTQY
J gene: TRBJ2-5; V gene: TRBV6-1; CDR3 protein: ASSVVRAGETQY
J gene: TRBJ2-7; V gene: TRBV7-2; CDR3 protein: ASSDRQGVVYEQY
J gene: TRBJ2-6; V gene: TRBV9; CDR3 protein: ASSPWGTRDAGANVLT
J gene: TRBJ2-7; V gene: TRBV6-6; CDR3 protein: ASSGTGGSSYEQY
J gene: TRBJ1-4; V gene: TRBV10-2; CDR3 protein: ASRGGGATNEKLF
J gene: TRBJ2-7; V gene: TRBV28; CDR3 protein: ASSSVRGRGLEQY
J gene: TRBJ2-1; V gene: TRBV9; CDR3 protein: ASSVVLAETNEQF
J gene: TRBJ1-2; V gene: TRBV18; CDR3 protein: ASSPPEGIYGYT
J gene: TRBJ1-1; V gene: TRBV5-1; CDR3 protein: ASSLVPGQKTEAF
J gene: TRBJ2-7; V gene: TRBV4-1; CDR3 protein: ASSQDWAREEQY
J gene: TRBJ2-6; V gene: TRBV19; CDR3 protein: ASSSQTLTAGANVLT